The rows below give T cell receptor beta chains drawn from one sample of a study of Graves' ophthalmopathy and Graves' hyperthyroidism. TCRdb reprocessed the multiplex PCR reads via MiXCR and lists one record per CDR3 protein. The sample contains more than 1,000,000 distinct CDR3 sequences, 36% of which appear only once. Sequenced: peripheral blood or thyroid tissue (not recorded which). The receptors were sampled from an adult man with Graves' hyperthyroidism. Both conserved end residues are part of each CDR3. D genes are given only for firm matches. The listing skips clone size in some rows; elsewhere it reads once, few, many or a size class.

>TRBV9|many|-|15|TRBJ1-1
CASSVGGGGRNEAFF
TGTGCCAGCAGCGTAGGGGGCGGGGGACGAAATGAAGCTTTCTTT
>TRBV10-3|-|-|15|TRBJ2-2
CDREPGPTNTGELFF
TGTGACCGTGAGCCGGGTCCCACGAACACCGGGGAGCTGTTTTTT
>TRBV10-3|many|-|12|TRBJ2-2
CAMKDLTGELFF
TGTGCCATGAAGGACCTCACCGGGGAGCTGTTTTTT
>TRBV5-6|-|TRBD1|16|TRBJ2-5
CASSLGDRGAQETQYF
TGTGCCAGCAGCTTGGGGGACAGGGGGGCTCAAGAGACCCAGTACTTC
>TRBV7-9|few|TRBD1|13|TRBJ2-7
CASSGQGAGRVYF
TGTGCCAGCAGTGGACAGGGGGCCGGTAGGGTGTACTTC
>TRBV6-5|-|-|15|TRBJ1-5
CAVAVGLFSNQPQHF
TGTGCCGTCGCCGTGGGGCTGTTTAGCAATCAGCCCCAGCATTTT
>TRBV6-5|many|-|15|TRBJ1-1
CASSYSPGDNTEAFF
TGTGCCAGCAGTTACTCCCCAGGAGATAACACTGAAGCTTTCTTT
>TRBV29-1|once|TRBD1|11|TRBJ1-2
CSVPQGGGYTF
TGCAGCGTTCCACAGGGGGGTGGCTACACCTTC
>TRBV11-2|-|-|14|TRBJ1-3
CASSLLSTGNTIYF
TGTGCCAGCAGCTTATTGAGCACTGGAAACACCATATATTTT
>TRBV6-1|few|TRBD1|16|TRBJ2-7
CASRRIPGQDYYEQYF
TGTGCCAGCAGGCGAATCCCGGGACAGGACTACTACGAGCAGTACTTC
>TRBV19|many|-|13|TRBJ1-3
CASSIGQGNTIYF
TGTGCCAGTAGTATCGGGCAGGGAAACACCATATATTTT
>TRBV6-5|few|-|14|TRBJ1-1
CASSYGVPSTEAFF
TGTGCCAGCAGTTACGGGGTTCCAAGCACTGAAGCTTTCTTT
>TRBV7-9|few|TRBD1|18|TRBJ2-2
CASSYPTGPAKDTGELFF
TGTGCCAGCAGTTATCCGACAGGGCCCGCGAAGGACACCGGGGAGCTGTTTTTT
>TRBV7-4|-|-|18|TRBJ1-1
CASSQGAYRAGVNTEAFF
TGCGCCAGCAGCCAAGGAGCGTACAGGGCAGGGGTGAACACTGAAGCTTTCTTT
>TRBV12-3/TRBV12-4|-|TRBD2|14|TRBJ2-2
CVSAGRESTGELFF
TGTGTCAGCGCCGGGAGGGAGAGCACCGGGGAGCTGTTTTTT
>TRBV7-2|many|TRBD1|14|TRBJ1-5
CASSSDRVSQPQHF
TGTGCCAGCAGCTCGGACAGGGTGAGCCAGCCCCAGCATTTT
>TRBV9|many|-|14|TRBJ1-3
CASSELGSGNTIYF
TGTGCCAGCAGCGAGTTAGGCTCTGGAAACACCATATATTTT
>TRBV30|-|-|11|TRBJ2-5
CAWTSKETQYF
TGTGCCTGGACTAGCAAAGAGACCCAGTACTTC
>TRBV7-9|once|-|14|TRBJ2-5
CASSQALYRATQYF
TGTGCCAGCAGCCAAGCCTTATACAGGGCGACCCAGTACTTC
>TRBV20-1|few|-|16|TRBJ2-2
CSARETGRSYTWELFF
TGCAGTGCTAGGGAGACGGGTAGAAGCTACACCTGGGAGCTGTTTTTT
>TRBV20-1|-|TRBD1|16|TRBJ1-6
CSAEHRGTSYNSPLHF
TGCAGTGCAGAACACAGGGGAACGTCCTATAATTCACCCCTCCACTTT
>TRBV20-1|few|-|13|TRBJ2-7
CSAWGEAPYEQYF
TGCAGTGCTTGGGGGGAGGCGCCCTACGAGCAGTACTTC
>TRBV7-2|many|-|14|TRBJ2-7
CASSLDAGLSEQYF
TGTGCCAGCAGCTTAGATGCGGGATTGTCCGAGCAGTACTTC
>TRBV27|many|-|13|TRBJ1-2
CASSYTGQYGYTF
TGTGCCAGCAGTTATACAGGGCAATATGGCTACACCTTC
>TRBV6-5|many|-|14|TRBJ2-7
CASSYRGNLGQQYF
TGTGCCAGCAGTTATCGGGGGAACCTCGGGCAGCAGTACTTC
>TRBV7-2|few|-|13|TRBJ1-1
CASSPQMGTEAFF
TGTGCCAGCAGCCCCCAAATGGGGACTGAAGCTTTCTTT